The subject of this entry is one TCR beta chain. The record originates from a study of blood T cell repertoires in COVID-19. The table came from immunoSEQ multiplex PCR; TCRdb's copy has only in-frame clones and leaves some out. The sample includes about 190,000 clones, about 86% of them seen just once. This clonotype originated in a woman between 18 and 29 years old who had recovered from COVID-19. The source material was peripheral blood.

CDR3 sequence: CASSIGGNLAGGPGETQYF. As DNA, the CDR3 is TGTGCCAGTAGTATAGGAGGGAACCTAGCGGGAGGGCCCGGAGAGACCCAGTACTTC. The rearrangement uses TRBV19 and TRBJ2-5; 12 bases line up with TRBD2. J gave up 4 bases and V 1 base, and 13 bases lay outside the gene matches. From germline, CDR1 is LNHDA and CDR2 SQIVND (reference sequence). This CDR3 is built from 19 residues.